The following is a TCR beta chain sequence with its context. Other DNA sequences within the sample encode an identical CDR3. This CDR3 region has 15 residues. V dropped 0 bases and J dropped 0; count of bases not matched to a gene: 0. CDR1 and CDR2 (germline): SGDLS, YYNGEE. Healthy individuals who donated bone marrow served as the donors. This sample is drawn from a study of cytomegalovirus exposure and HLA in healthy donors. The PCR employed 60 Vbeta primers together with 13 Jbeta primers. Assay used: immunoSEQ multiplex PCR; TCRdb lists only in-frame clones, some missing. This table holds about 140,000 clones, under 80% found once.

The genes are TRBV9 and TRBJ2-7; 10 positions match TRBD2. This TCR derives from a male donor in good health and CMV-seronegative. The specimen sequenced was PBMCs. The CDR3 loop is CASSVGTSGSYEQYF. CDR3 sequence (DNA): TGTGCCAGCAGCGTAGGGACTAGCGGCTCCTACGAGCAGTACTTC.